One sample yielded the 20 T cell receptor beta chains listed below, sequenced in a study of cytotoxic CD8 clonotypes in ibrutinib-treated CLL. Sequencing was performed with immunoSEQ multiplex PCR; in TCRdb, only in-frame clones are kept and a portion is missing. The sample has 24,000 or so clones, roughly 74% seen once. This sample comprised PBMCs, obtained after 12 months of ibrutinib treatment. These receptors came from a human donor with chronic lymphocytic leukemia.

The V and J genes are TRBV6-1 and TRBJ1-3, with D possibly matching TRBD1 (5 bases). The CDR3 runs to 14 residues. Trimming stripped 4 bases from V and 0 bases from J, with 7 bases between. Germline V gives CDR1 MNHNS, CDR2 SASEGT. The CDR3 DNA reads as TGTGCCAGCAGTGGACAGCTCTCTGGAAACACCATATATTTT. Translating it yields CASSGQLSGNTIYF.

The chain couples TRBV12-5 to TRBJ2-1, with D perhaps TRBD1 (6 bases). V was clipped by 6 bases and J by 12 bases, with 15 bases between them. The V gene's germline CDR1 is LGHNT and CDR2 FRNRAP. CDR3 size: 12 residues. The CDR3 loop is CASGVDSGGQFF. The CDR3 DNA sequence: TGTGCTAGTGGGGTGGACAGCGGAGGGCAGTTCTTC.

The V call is TRBV21-1, the J call TRBJ2-3; TRBD2 is taken as the D call from the table, unchecked against the DNA. TRBV21-1 is assigned pseudogene status. The CDR3 totals 14 residues. DNA of the CDR3: TGTGCCAGCAGCAAAGTCGGTGACTCGTATACGCAGTATTTT. As protein: CASSKVGDSYTQYF.

This clone was found a few times. The gene calls are TRBV9 and TRBJ2-7; TRBD1 matches at 8 bases. This CDR3 comprises 16 residues. J was trimmed by 2 bases and V by 0 bases; bases with no gene match: 7. Germline lookup yields CDR1 SGDLS and CDR2 YYNGEE. The CDR3 sequence is CASSVEGTGSTYEQYF. CDR3 nucleotide sequence: TGTGCCAGCAGCGTAGAGGGGACAGGATCCACCTACGAGCAGTACTTC.

The sample holds one count of this clone. The chain is built from TRBV30 and TRBJ2-1; D uncertain. With 3 bases removed from V and 3 bases from J, the gap between germline ends came to 3 bases. Germline CDR1 reads GTSNPN; CDR2 reads SVGIG (reference sequence). CDR3 length: 11 amino acids. The CDR3: CAWRDYNEQFF. The CDR3 nucleotides read TGTGCCTGGAGGGACTACAATGAGCAGTTCTTC.

This clone was picked up a small number of times. The chain recombines TRBV10-1 with TRBJ1-5; D unresolved. V lost 8 bases and J lost 3, with 2 bases in between. CDR1 WNHNN and CDR2 SYGVQD come from the germline V gene (reference sequence). This CDR3 has 10 residues. Here the CDR3 DNA reads TGCGCCAGCCTCAATCAGCCCCAGCATTTT. Translated, it gives CASLNQPQHF.

There are a few counts of this clone. The rearrangement joins TRBV11-3 to TRBJ2-3, with D uncertain. CDR1 is SGHNT, CDR2 YENEEA, per germline. The CDR3 has 14 amino acids. V lost 5 bases and J lost 3, with 12 bases in between. CDR3 sequence: CASSPDIGTDTQYF. The CDR3 nucleotides are TGTGCCAGCAGCCCAGACATAGGTACAGATACGCAGTATTTT.

The chain joins TRBV2 to TRBJ1-6; 7 bases match TRBD1. From germline, CDR1 is SNHLY and CDR2 FYNNEI. The CDR3 is made up of 13 amino acids. Trimming removed 8 bases from V and 5 bases from J; junction bases left unmatched: 3. The CDR3 here is CASEGQNNSPLHF. The DNA of the CDR3 is TGTGCCAGCGAGGGACAGAATAATTCACCCCTCCACTTT.

The rearrangement joins TRBV7-6 to TRBJ1-5; D is undetermined. This CDR3 has 13 residues. Trimming cost V 4 bases and J 7 bases, with 11 bases left between them. The germline gives CDR1 SGHVS, CDR2 FNYEAQ. The CDR3 region is CASSSRRNQPQHF. CDR3 coding DNA: TGTGCCAGCAGCTCCAGAAGGAACCAGCCCCAGCATTTT.

The rearrangement uses TRBV11-2 and TRBJ2-3; a weak D match, TRBD2 (6 bases). The CDR3 spans 17 residues. The V gene lost 0 bases and the J gene lost 6 bases, with 19 bases spanning the gap. The V gene's germline CDR1 is SGHAT and CDR2 FQNNGV. CDR3 region: CASSLDYRSGGRDTQYF. The CDR3 DNA is TGTGCCAGCAGCTTAGATTACCGTAGCGGCGGTCGGGATACGCAGTATTTT. The full variable domain, completed using reference TRBV11-2 and TRBJ2-3, is EAGVAQSPRYKIIEKRQSVAFWCNPISGHATLYWYQQILGQGPKLLIQFQNNGVVDDSQLPKDRFSAERLKGVDSTLKIQPAKLEDSAVYLCASSLDYRSGGRDTQYFGPGTRLTVL.

The V gene is TRBV15, the J gene TRBJ2-2; tentatively, D is TRBD2 (6 bases). With 3 bases removed from V and 4 bases from J, the gap between germline ends came to 12 bases. Germline assignment: CDR1 LNHNV and CDR2 YYDKDF (reference sequence). The CDR3 has 15 residues. The chain's CDR3 is CATSRRTMGTGELFF. CDR3 coding DNA: TGTGCCACCAGCAGGAGGACTATGGGCACCGGGGAGCTGTTTTTT.

The table lists this clone with a few counts. The V gene is TRBV6-5, the J gene TRBJ1-5; D gene uncertain. CDR1 is MNHEY, CDR2 SVGAGI, per germline. Between the trimmed V and J ends, which lost 1 base and 5 bases, there was a span of 6 bases. This CDR3 comprises 13 residues. CDR3 in amino acids: CASSYLLHQPQHF. In nucleotides, the CDR3 is TGTGCCAGCAGTTACTTACTACATCAGCCCCAGCATTTT.

The V call is TRBV5-5, the J call TRBJ2-2; D gene uncertain. V gave up 4 bases and J gave up 1 base, with 14 bases separating them. The CDR3 is 16 amino acids. In germline, CDR1 is SGHKS, CDR2 YYEKEE (reference sequence). CDR3: CASSPAGIGNTGELFF. Written as DNA, the CDR3 is TGTGCCAGCAGCCCCGCAGGAATCGGGAACACCGGGGAGCTGTTTTTT.

There are a few counts of this clone. The chain recombines TRBV5-7 with TRBJ1-6; no clear D. TRBV5-7 is an open reading frame whose function is uncertain. The CDR3 totals 11 residues. V lost 3 bases to trimming and J lost 10 bases, with 5 bases between them. As DNA, the CDR3 is TGTGCCAGCAGCTCCGACTCACCCCTCCACTTT. Amino acids: CASSSDSPLHF.

The chain uses TRBV9 and TRBJ2-7; 10 nucleotides match TRBD2. Looked up from germline, CDR1 is SGDLS and CDR2 is YYNGEE. The CDR3 spans 16 residues. J was trimmed by 3 bases and V by 0 bases; bases with no gene match: 6. The CDR3 loop is CASSVGDSGGIYEQYF. The DNA of the CDR3 is TGTGCCAGCAGCGTAGGGGATAGCGGGGGGATCTACGAGCAGTACTTC.

The sample holds a few counts of this clone. The same CDR3 is also encoded by other DNA sequences in this sample. The chain joins TRBV12-5 to TRBJ1-2; D gene unclear. Trimming cost V 3 bases and J 5 bases, with 7 bases left between them. Germline V lookup: CDR1 LGHNT, CDR2 FRNRAP. This CDR3 comprises 12 residues. CDR3 amino acids: CASGFSNYGYTF. CDR3 DNA: TGTGCTAGTGGTTTCAGCAATTATGGCTACACCTTC.

Concerning this clone: Relative to the germline gene, one junction end is altered; a read error may explain this. The chain employs TRBV11-2 and TRBJ1-2; 7 nucleotides agree with TRBD1. The CDR3 is made up of 12 amino acids. The germline CDR1 and CDR2 sequences are SGHAT and FQNNGV. The CDR3 reads CASSLLSDRAYF. CDR3 bases: TGTGCCAGCAGCTTACTTTCCGACAGGGCCTACTTC. The full variable domain, in which reference TRBV11-2 and TRBJ1-2 provide the parts outside the CDR3, is EAGVAQSPRYKIIEKRQSVAFWCNPISGHATLYWYQQILGQGPKLLIQFQNNGVVDDSQLPKDRFSAERLKGVDSTLKIQPAKLEDSAVYLCASSLLSDRAYFGSGTRLTVV.

The sample holds a few counts of this clone. The rearrangement joins TRBV19 to TRBJ1-5; D remains ambiguous. The CDR3 is made up of 11 amino acids. Looked up from germline, CDR1 is LNHDA and CDR2 is SQIVND (reference sequence). V was shortened by 9 bases and J by 2 bases, with 5 bases between the two germline ends. Written as DNA, the CDR3 is TGTGCCAGCGGGGGCAATCAGCCCCAGCATTTT. Its protein is CASGGNQPQHF. Variable domain in full (rest from reference TRBV19 and TRBJ1-5): DGGITQSPKYLFRKEGQNVTLSCEQNLNHDAMYWYRQDPGQGLRLIYYSQIVNDFQKGDIAEGYSVSREKKESFPLTVTSAQKNPTAFYLCASGGNQPQHFGDGTRLSIL.

The CDR3 coding sequence is TGTGCCAGCAGCTTAGGGGGGAATGAAAAACTGTTTTTT. Encoded protein: CASSLGGNEKLFF. V is TRBV7-9 and J is TRBJ1-4, with a possible D match to TRBD1 (5 bases). Trimming stripped 1 base from V and 5 bases from J, with 5 bases between. CDR1 SEHNR and CDR2 FQNEAQ come from the germline V gene (reference sequence). The CDR3 length is 13 residues.

V and J are TRBV5-4 and TRBJ2-1; 8 nucleotides line up with TRBD2. CDR3 length equals 15 residues. Losses at the gene ends were 1 base for V and 5 bases for J; bases not matched to a gene: 5. Germline V gene sequence: CDR1 SGHNT, CDR2 YYREEE (reference sequence). CDR3 in DNA: TGTGCCAGCAGCTTGACAGGCGGGGGGCACAATGAGCAGTTCTTC. This encodes CASSLTGGGHNEQFF. The full variable domain, in which reference TRBV5-4 and TRBJ2-1 provide the parts outside the CDR3, is ETGVTQSPTHLIKTRGQQVTLRCSSQSGHNTVSWYQQALGQGPQFIFQYYREEENGRGNFPPRFSGLQFPNYSSELNVNALELDDSALYLCASSLTGGGHNEQFFGPGTRLTVL.